One and the same sample provided the 5 T cell receptor beta chains below, sequenced in a study of CD8+ T cells in alopecia areata. Once RNA had been extracted, it was reverse transcribed into cDNA to act as the sequencing template. The assay was immunoSEQ multiplex PCR, and TCRdb's table has in-frame clones only and misses some. The sample has roughly 250,000 clones; less than 80% are singletons. The source material was CD4+ T cells sorted from blood, sampled at week 0. The receptors derive from a human donor with alopecia areata.

The rearrangement links TRBV7-9 to TRBJ2-6; TRBD1 or TRBD2 may be the D gene (6 bases each). The CDR3 is 16 residues long. V lost 8 bases to trimming and J lost 0 bases, with 14 bases between them. In germline, CDR1 is SEHNR, CDR2 FQNEAQ (reference sequence). CDR3 protein: CASWGAVPSGANVLTF. CDR3 nucleotides: TGTGCCAGCTGGGGGGCAGTGCCCTCTGGGGCCAACGTCCTGACTTTC.

The rearrangement uses TRBV29-1 and TRBJ2-1; 7 bases align to TRBD2. The germline V gene has CDR1 SQVTM and CDR2 ANQGSEA. This CDR3 spans 16 amino acids. V was pared by 8 bases and J by 2 bases, with 15 bases of the junction left unmatched. CDR3 in amino acids: CSSISGSGLTYNEQFF. In DNA form, the CDR3 reads TGCAGCTCCATCAGTGGTAGCGGGCTCACCTACAATGAGCAGTTCTTC.

J is TRBJ2-7 and V is TRBV6-5, with D unresolved. Trimming removed 4 bases at V and 2 bases at J, with 3 bases between. CDR1 is MNHEY and CDR2 is SVGAGI in the germline V gene. This CDR3 has 11 residues. CDR3 in amino acids: CASSSTYEQYF. The CDR3 nucleotides are TGTGCCAGCAGTTCGACCTACGAGCAGTACTTC.

This clone was observed a few times. The V gene is TRBV29-1, the J gene TRBJ1-4; no clear D. Trimming took 7 bases from V and 7 from J, leaving 16 bases between them. The CDR3 is 13 amino acids. CDR1 and CDR2 from the germline V gene are SQVTM and ANQGSEA. The CDR3 bases are TGCAGCGCTGTGCCGTCGGGTGGTGAAAAACTGTTTTTT. Its protein product is CSAVPSGGEKLFF.

This chain joins TRBV29-1 and TRBJ2-2; perhaps TRBD1 as D (6 bases). The germline gives CDR1 SQVTM, CDR2 ANQGSEA. This CDR3 has 14 amino acids. Trimming removed 6 bases at V and 5 bases at J, with 16 bases between. The chain's CDR3 is CSVYLGAGTGELFF. CDR3 nucleotides: TGCAGCGTATATTTGGGGGCTGGGACCGGGGAGCTGTTTTTT.